Presented here are 2 T cell receptor beta chains from one specimen sequenced in a study of beta chain features in type 1 diabetes. Sequenced material consisted of expressed TCRB transcripts (all of the isolated RNA was reverse transcribed). This table comes from immunoSEQ multiplex PCR, and its TCRdb copy is limited to in-frame clones, with some not included. In the table there are 200,000 to 250,000 clones, approximately 10% of which are singletons. Source material: central memory CD4+ T cells from blood. The receptors shown here come from a man aged 18 to 29 in good health.

The V call is TRBV6-1, the J call TRBJ2-7, with D possibly matching TRBD2 (6 bases). Germline CDR1 MNHNS, CDR2 SASEGT. V was pared by 0 bases and J by 0 bases, with 9 bases between. CDR3 size: 15 residues. The CDR3, as DNA: TGTGCCAGCAGTGAAGCTTGGACTACCTCCTACGAGCAGTACTTC. It is translated as CASSEAWTTSYEQYF.

There are a few counts of this clone. This chain uses TRBV10-3 with TRBJ2-7; TRBD1 agrees at 8 bases. Trimming at V came to 7 bases and at J to 5 bases, leaving 7 bases not matched to a gene. Germline lookup yields CDR1 ENHRY and CDR2 SYGVKD. There are 13 residues in the CDR3. CDR3 DNA sequence: TGTGCCATCACGGACAGGGCTTCCAACGAGCAGTACTTC. Its translation is CAITDRASNEQYF.